These 4 T cell receptor beta chains came from one sample sequenced in a study of blood T cell repertoires in COVID-19. Clones were sequenced by immunoSEQ multiplex PCR, and TCRdb holds only the in-frame ones, with some missing. The sample carries under 250,000 clones, approximately 81% recorded once. Sequencing was carried out using peripheral blood. The receptor source for this set is a woman aged 60-70 years who had recovered from COVID-19.

This clone came up a few times. The V gene is TRBV30, the J gene TRBJ2-2, with D perhaps TRBD1 (5 bases). In germline, CDR1 is GTSNPN, CDR2 SVGIG (reference sequence). V was pared by 2 bases and J by 3 bases, with 13 bases between. The CDR3 covers 15 residues. The CDR3 DNA follows: TGTGCCTGGAGTAGTTTGACAGCGTACACCGGGGAGCTGTTTTTT. Its translation: CAWSSLTAYTGELFF. Supplemented by reference TRBV30 and TRBJ2-2, the full variable domain reads SQTIHQWPATLVQPVGSPLSLECTVEGTSNPNLYWYRQAAGRGLQLLFYSVGIGQISSEVPQNLSASRPQDRQFILSSKKLLLSDSGFYLCAWSSLTAYTGELFFGEGSRLTVL.

A few counts support this clone. V is TRBV3-1 (or the pseudogene TRBV3-2) and J is TRBJ2-7; D not resolved. This CDR3 has 11 amino acids. Trimming left V 6 bases short and J 3 bases short, with 6 bases between. Germline lookup yields CDR1 LGHDT and CDR2 YNNKEL (reference sequence). The chain's CDR3 is CASSRVYEQYF. For the CDR3, the DNA is TGTGCCAGCAGTCGTGTCTACGAGCAGTACTTC.

This clone was detected only once. The chain has TRBV7-8 and TRBJ1-5; D may be TRBD1 (5 bases). The CDR3 is made up of 16 amino acids. The V end was cut by 1 base, the J end by 5 bases, with 15 bases between. The germline gives CDR1 SGHVS, CDR2 FQNEAQ. CDR3 region: CASSLGGMVGDQPQHF. DNA for the CDR3: TGTGCCAGCAGCTTAGGGGGTATGGTAGGGGATCAGCCCCAGCATTTT.

The chain recombines TRBV5-1 with TRBJ1-6, with TRBD1 identical over 7 bases. Losses at the gene ends were 2 bases for V and 5 bases for J; bases not matched to a gene: 4. This CDR3 contains 15 residues. CDR1 and CDR2 (germline): SGHRS, YFSETQ. This CDR3 is CASSFGGTDNSPLHF. As DNA, the CDR3 is TGCGCCAGCAGCTTTGGGGGGACAGATAATTCACCCCTCCACTTT.